This T cell receptor beta chain came from a study of prognosis after radiotherapy for stage I lung cancer. Study context: The tumors were adenocarcinoma in some eleven patients (squamous cell carcinoma in about seven).

The table lists this clonotype with many counts. The TCR beta CDR3 region was amplified from genomic DNA, with two rounds of multiplex PCR being used for the amplification. Primers were specific to each TRBV and TRBJ gene in first-round PCR. With universal primers, the second PCR round was performed. Each CDR3 protein is one row after TCRdb ran MiXCR on the multiplex PCR reads. This table has more than 30,000 distinct CDR3 sequences, approximately 46% appearing once. After removal of 0 bases from V and 10 bases from J, the junction contained 11 bases not matched to a gene. Germline lookup yields CDR1 GTSNPN and CDR2 SVGIG (reference sequence). The CDR3 is made up of 16 amino acids. None of the patients had undergone chemotherapy or radiotherapy beforehand or had any other malignancy, and each showed node-negative status on CT and PET/CT. Each of two time points yielded six milliliters of peripheral venous blood.

This sequence joins TRBV30 and TRBJ2-1; 11 bases agree with TRBD2. This TCR came from a donor aged 50 or older with non-small cell lung cancer. Material: PBMCs, obtained before or after stereotactic body radiation therapy (not recorded which). Here the CDR3 DNA reads TGTGCCTGGAGTGTAGGTAGCGGGGGGGCGGTAGGAGAGCAGTTCTTC. It yields the protein CAWSVGSGGAVGEQFF. The variable domain in full, completed from reference TRBV30 and TRBJ2-1, reads SQTIHQWPATLVQPVGSPLSLECTVEGTSNPNLYWYRQAAGRGLQLLFYSVGIGQISSEVPQNLSASRPQDRQFILSSKKLLLSDSGFYLCAWSVGSGGAVGEQFFGPGTRLTVL.